The 23 T cell receptor beta chains below come from one sample, sequenced in a study of blood T cell repertoires in COVID-19. Libraries were prepared by immunoSEQ multiplex PCR; TCRdb keeps only in-frame clonotypes and omits some of them. The sample carries about 260,000 clones, around 80% recorded once. Sequences were obtained from peripheral blood. These receptors all stem from a woman older than 75 with acute or convalescent COVID-19.

This chain joins TRBV7-9 and TRBJ2-3; the D is unclear. Per germline, CDR1 SEHNR and CDR2 FQNEAQ (reference sequence). The V gene lost 6 bases and the J gene lost 5 bases, with 9 bases spanning the gap. CDR3 size: 12 residues. CDR3 loop: CASSPSGDTQYF. The CDR3 DNA reads TGTGCCAGCAGTCCCAGTGGAGATACGCAGTATTTT.

The genes are TRBV6-5 and TRBJ2-7; 7 nucleotides match TRBD1. The germline CDR1 and CDR2 sequences are MNHEY and SVGAGI. This CDR3 spans 14 amino acids. Unmatched junction bases numbered 7, after V lost 2 bases and J lost 6 bases. CDR3 loop: CASSYGGQDGEQYF. As DNA, the CDR3 is TGTGCCAGCAGTTACGGAGGACAGGATGGCGAGCAGTACTTC.

CDR3 nucleotides: TGCGCCAGCAGCGGGACTACCTACGAGCAGTACTTC. Protein product: CASSGTTYEQYF. The gene calls are TRBV5-1 and TRBJ2-7, with 7 bases that match TRBD2. J lost 2 bases, V lost 4 bases, and 0 bases had no gene match. Germline-derived CDR1 and CDR2 are SGHRS and YFSETQ. CDR3 length equals 12 residues. The variable domain in full, completed from reference TRBV5-1 and TRBJ2-7, reads KAGVTQTPRYLIKTRGQQVTLSCSPISGHRSVSWYQQTPGQGLQFLFEYFSETQRNKGNFPGRFSGRQFSNSRSEMNVSTLELGDSALYLCASSGTTYEQYFGPGTRLTVT.

This clone was seen once. V and J are TRBV25-1 and TRBJ2-5, with 7 bases aligning to TRBD2. Germline lookup yields CDR1 MGHDK and CDR2 SYGVNS. With V trimmed by 2 bases and J by 5 bases, 8 bases remained unmatched. The CDR3 has 15 amino acids. The CDR3 is CASSERGWGGETQYF. CDR3 nucleotides: TGTGCCAGCAGTGAAAGGGGATGGGGGGGGGAGACCCAGTACTTC.

Points on this clone: A read error may account for a junction end that differs from germline. The V and J genes are TRBV5-1 and TRBJ2-7; the D is unclear. The CDR3 extends over 14 amino acids. The germline V gene has CDR1 SGHRS and CDR2 YFSETQ. DNA of the CDR3: TGCGCCAGCAACTTGCAGGTTAGCTCCTACGAGCAGTACTTC. Its protein product is CASNLQVSSYEQYF.

The chain couples TRBV28 to TRBJ1-5, with 9 bases aligning to TRBD1. From germline, CDR1 is MDHEN and CDR2 SYDVKM. This CDR3 region has 14 residues. V was clipped by 7 bases and J by 4 bases; unmatched bases: 5. The CDR3 is CASTVGTGNQPQHF. For the CDR3, the DNA is TGTGCCAGCACCGTAGGGACAGGGAATCAGCCCCAGCATTTT.

V usage is TRBV7-9 and J usage is TRBJ1-2; TRBD1 might be the D (6 bases). The V end was cut by 5 bases, the J end by 5 bases, with 15 bases between. The CDR3 spans 14 residues. The germline V gene has CDR1 SEHNR and CDR2 FQNEAQ (reference sequence). CDR3 protein: CASSDLGARYGYTF. CDR3 nucleotides: TGTGCCAGCAGCGACTTGGGGGCCCGGTATGGCTACACCTTC.

The chain recombines TRBV5-4 with TRBJ1-3; maybe TRBD1 (5 bases). This CDR3 is built from 14 residues. Germline CDR1 SGHNT, CDR2 YYREEE (reference sequence). Trimming left V 2 bases short and J 4 bases short, with 10 bases between. The CDR3 nucleotides are TGTGCCAGCAGCTTTTCGGCAGGGGGAAACACCATATATTTT. It specifies CASSFSAGGNTIYF.

This clone was detected a few times. The chain links TRBV6-2 or TRBV6-3 to TRBJ2-2, with TRBD1 matching 9 bases. Germline V gene sequence: CDR1 MNHEY, CDR2 SVGEGT. V lost 5 bases to trimming and J lost 7 bases; unmatched junction nucleotides: 5. This CDR3 is 14 amino acids long. As DNA, the CDR3 is TGTGCCAGCAGTCGTGACAGGGGGTTCGGGGAGCTGTTTTTT. It is translated as CASSRDRGFGELFF.

V is TRBV9 and J is TRBJ1-3; D gene uncertain. Trimming left V 3 bases short and J 0 bases short, with 10 bases between. Germline V gives CDR1 SGDLS, CDR2 YYNGEE. CDR3 size: 15 residues. The CDR3 DNA reads as TGTGCCAGCAGCGCTATGGAGTCCTCTGGAAACACCATATATTTT. This translates into CASSAMESSGNTIYF.

V and J are TRBV7-2 and TRBJ2-4; maybe TRBD2 (6 bases). V was cut by 7 bases and J by 1 base, with 11 bases left in between. The length of the CDR3 is 14 residues. The germline gives CDR1 SGHTA, CDR2 FQGNSA. Written as DNA, the CDR3 is TGTGCCAGCACCTCTGGGGGGGCCAAAAACATTCAGTACTTC. Its protein is CASTSGGAKNIQYF. Variable domain in full (rest from reference TRBV7-2 and TRBJ2-4): GAGVSQSPSNKVTEKGKDVELRCDPISGHTALYWYRQSLGQGLEFLIYFQGNSAPDKSGLPSDRFSAERTGGSVSTLTIQRTQQEDSAVYLCASTSGGAKNIQYFGAGTRLSVL.

The chain combines TRBV12-3 or TRBV12-4 with TRBJ1-4, with D maybe TRBD1 (5 bases). Trimming took 6 bases from V and 8 from J, leaving 13 bases between them. The CDR3 sequence is 13 residues long. Written as DNA, the CDR3 is TGTGCCAGCAGAGAGGACAATCGGGAAAAACTGTTTTTT. Amino acids: CASREDNREKLFF.

This chain joins TRBV7-2 and TRBJ2-7; D perhaps matches TRBD2 (5 bases). The CDR3 length is 13 residues. The ends were cut back, 2 bases at V and 9 bases at J, with 14 bases in the middle. Germline CDR1 reads SGHTA; CDR2 reads FQGNSA. In nucleotides, the CDR3 is TGTGCCAGCAGCTTAACCGGGGTTGGGTTGCAGTACTTC. As protein: CASSLTGVGLQYF.

The chain recombines TRBV6-2 or TRBV6-3 with TRBJ2-1; 7 bases match TRBD2. Trimming took 5 bases from V and 3 from J; bases not matched to a gene: 10. This CDR3 has 16 amino acids. CDR1 and CDR2 (germline): MNHEY, SVGEGT. The CDR3 DNA follows: TGTGCCAGCAGTACCCAGAGTCGGGGGGTCTACAATGAGCAGTTCTTC. Translation gives CASSTQSRGVYNEQFF.

This chain connects TRBV27 to TRBJ1-1; D may be TRBD1 (6 bases). The germline CDR1 and CDR2 sequences are MNHEY and SMNVEV (reference sequence). This CDR3 spans 15 amino acids. V lost 6 bases to trimming and J lost 5 bases, with 19 bases between them. The CDR3 region is CASRSRQVRTTEAFF. CDR3 DNA: TGTGCCAGCAGATCCCGACAGGTGCGAACGACTGAAGCTTTCTTT.

Only a few counts were recorded for this clone. The V gene is TRBV2, the J gene TRBJ1-4, with 10 bases matching TRBD1. V gave up 7 bases and J gave up 5 bases; unmatched junction bases: 4. Germline lookup yields CDR1 SNHLY and CDR2 FYNNEI. This CDR3 comprises 14 residues. The CDR3 coding sequence is TGTGCCAGCAACCTGGACAGGGGGAATGAAAAACTGTTTTTT. This gives the protein CASNLDRGNEKLFF.

The rearrangement uses TRBV5-5 and TRBJ1-4, with D hard to call. The ends were cut back, 4 bases at V and 4 bases at J, with 17 bases in the middle. The CDR3 runs to 16 residues. Germline assignment: CDR1 SGHKS and CDR2 YYEKEE (reference sequence). The CDR3 protein is CASSLLTSLLNEKLFF. The CDR3 bases are TGTGCCAGCAGCCTACTGACAAGTCTCCTTAATGAAAAACTGTTTTTT.

The chain is built from TRBV6-2 or TRBV6-3 and TRBJ1-1; the match to TRBD1 covers 7 bases. V dropped 2 bases and J dropped 2; count of bases not matched to a gene: 5. CDR3 length: 15 amino acids. CDR1 MNHEY and CDR2 SVGEGT come from the germline V gene. CDR3 sequence (DNA): TGTGCCAGCAGTTACGAGGGGGCCAGAAACACTGAAGCTTTCTTT. It is translated as CASSYEGARNTEAFF.

The CDR3 DNA reads as TGTGCCAGCACGAGTACAAGACAGGGGGCAGGGTCCTATAATTCACCCCTCCACTTT. Translation: CASTSTRQGAGSYNSPLHF. The chain carries TRBV2 and TRBJ1-6, with TRBD1 identical over 10 bases. The CDR3 sequence is 19 residues long. V lost 7 bases and J lost 1; bases outside the gene matches: 13. The germline V gene encodes CDR1 SNHLY and CDR2 FYNNEI. Supplemented by reference TRBV2 and TRBJ1-6, the full variable domain reads EPEVTQTPSHQVTQMGQEVILRCVPISNHLYFYWYRQILGQKVEFLVSFYNNEISEKSEIFDDQFSVERPDGSNFTLKIRSTKLEDSAMYFCASTSTRQGAGSYNSPLHFGNGTRLTVT.

This clone was detected only once. The V and J genes are TRBV25-1 and TRBJ1-3; D perhaps matches TRBD1 (5 bases). V gave up 0 bases and J gave up 4 bases, with 16 bases separating them. The length of the CDR3 is 17 residues. Germline V gene lookup returns CDR1 MGHDK and CDR2 SYGVNS. The CDR3 spells CASSEYSGQGIGNTIYF. The CDR3 coding sequence is TGTGCCAGCAGTGAATATTCAGGGCAGGGAATAGGAAACACCATATATTTT. Based on the CDR3 plus reference TRBV25-1 and TRBJ1-3, the full variable domain is EADIYQTPRYLVIGTGKKITLECSQTMGHDKMYWYQQDPGMELHLIHYSYGVNSTEKGDLSSESTVSRIRTEHFPLTLESARPSHTSQYLCASSEYSGQGIGNTIYFGEGSWLTVV.

The chain is built from TRBV5-1 and TRBJ2-7; 9 bases agree with TRBD1. With V trimmed by 1 base and J by 2 bases, 4 bases remained unmatched. From germline, CDR1 is SGHRS and CDR2 YFSETQ. This CDR3 spans 15 amino acids. CDR3 sequence reads: CASSLTGTGTYEQYF. The CDR3 nucleotides are TGCGCCAGCAGCTTGACCGGGACAGGGACCTACGAGCAGTACTTC. The whole variable domain, filled in from reference TRBV5-1 and TRBJ2-7, reads KAGVTQTPRYLIKTRGQQVTLSCSPISGHRSVSWYQQTPGQGLQFLFEYFSETQRNKGNFPGRFSGRQFSNSRSEMNVSTLELGDSALYLCASSLTGTGTYEQYFGPGTRLTVT.

This clone was found once. This chain uses TRBV5-1 with TRBJ2-1, with a weak D call TRBD2 (5 bases). The CDR3 is made up of 17 amino acids. Trimming removed 4 bases at V and 0 bases at J, with 17 bases between. CDR1 SGHRS and CDR2 YFSETQ come from the germline V gene. In DNA, the CDR3 is TGCGCCAGCAGCGACGGCCGCGGGTTTAGCTCCTACAATGAGCAGTTCTTC. This gives the protein CASSDGRGFSSYNEQFF.

This chain uses TRBV9 with TRBJ2-1; 9 nucleotides line up with TRBD1. Germline trimming cut 0 bases from V and 5 bases from J; bases unmatched to any gene: 6. From germline, CDR1 is SGDLS and CDR2 YYNGEE. The CDR3 has 16 residues. Here the CDR3 reads CASSVGGTGIDNEQFF. The CDR3 DNA reads TGTGCCAGCAGCGTAGGAGGGACAGGGATCGACAATGAGCAGTTCTTC.